The 22 T cell receptor beta chains below all came from one sample that was sequenced in a study of blood T cell repertoires in COVID-19. Some clones are missing from TCRdb's copy, which holds only in-frame ones; the method was immunoSEQ multiplex PCR. The table records over 200,000 clones, around 90% of them present only once. Sequenced: peripheral blood. The receptor set was obtained from a person in their late teens or twenties with COVID-19, enrolled during active disease.

This chain uses TRBV25-1 with TRBJ2-7; D is possibly TRBD2 (7 bases). There are 16 residues in the CDR3. Trimming left V 3 bases short and J 5 bases short, with 20 bases between. Germline CDR1 MGHDK, CDR2 SYGVNS. CDR3 in amino acids: CASSDPDRRRGDEQYF. The CDR3 bases are TGTGCCAGCAGTGATCCAGACAGGCGACGGGGGGACGAGCAGTACTTC.

The chain is built from TRBV19 and TRBJ2-1, with 9 bases aligning to TRBD1. The V gene end was trimmed by 5 bases and the J gene end by 0 bases; junction bases not matched to a gene: 5. The CDR3 spans 16 residues. In germline, CDR1 is LNHDA, CDR2 SQIVND (reference sequence). Here the CDR3 DNA reads TGTGCCAGTAGTCTACAGGGGGCAAGCTCCTACAATGAGCAGTTCTTC. This translates into CASSLQGASSYNEQFF.

V usage is TRBV4-3 and J usage is TRBJ1-5; unclear D gene. The CDR3 runs to 15 residues. The ends were cut back, 0 bases at V and 6 bases at J, with 12 bases in the middle. Germline-derived CDR1 and CDR2 are LGHNA and YSLEER. The CDR3 DNA follows: TGCGCCAGCAGCCAAGATAAATCGGGTGGTCAGCCCCAGCATTTT. Translation: CASSQDKSGGQPQHF.

The V gene is TRBV6-5, the J gene TRBJ1-6; no reliable D call. The V end lost 1 base, the J end lost 9 bases, and 4 bases lay between the germline ends. The CDR3 sequence is 12 residues long. Germline loops: CDR1 MNHEY, CDR2 SVGAGI. CDR3 in amino acids: CASSYYGSPLHF. The CDR3 coding sequence is TGTGCCAGCAGTTACTACGGTTCACCCCTCCACTTT.

Regarding this clone: At one boundary the junction diverges from the germline segment, which might be a read error. The chain joins TRBV2 to TRBJ2-7; a possible D gene is TRBD2 (7 bases). Germline CDR1 and CDR2: SNHLY and FYNNEI. The CDR3 has 13 amino acids. The CDR3 coding sequence is TGTGCCAGCAGTCGGGGGGCGGAAGGTTCTCTGGACTTC. Its protein is CASSRGAEGSLDF.

V and J are TRBV9 and TRBJ1-2; 7 bases align to TRBD1. The V segment lost 4 bases and the J segment 3 bases; nucleotides outside the gene matches: 6. This CDR3 is built from 14 residues. Germline CDR1 reads SGDLS; CDR2 reads YYNGEE. The CDR3 protein is CASSPRQGYYGYTF. CDR3 in DNA: TGTGCCAGCAGCCCCCGACAGGGATACTATGGCTACACCTTC.

The chain is built from TRBV27 and TRBJ2-5; D possibly corresponds to TRBD1 (5 bases). The germline CDR1 and CDR2 sequences are MNHEY and SMNVEV (reference sequence). The CDR3 runs to 14 residues. V lost 6 bases to trimming and J lost 5 bases, with 16 bases between them. The CDR3 is CASRPWAGQETQYF. The CDR3 nucleotides read TGTGCCAGCAGACCCTGGGCAGGGCAGGAGACCCAGTACTTC.

V and J are TRBV5-1 and TRBJ2-5, with unresolved D. The CDR3 covers 13 residues. Trimming took off 7 bases at V and 0 bases at J, with 10 bases between the two ends. The germline gives CDR1 SGHRS, CDR2 YFSETQ. This chain's CDR3 is CASQTEYQETQYF. CDR3 DNA: TGCGCCAGCCAAACAGAGTACCAAGAGACCCAGTACTTC.

The rearrangement links TRBV2 to TRBJ2-5; D ambiguous. Trimming pared 3 bases from V and 2 bases from J, leaving 7 bases between. The germline V gene encodes CDR1 SNHLY and CDR2 FYNNEI. There are 13 residues in the CDR3. The CDR3 DNA reads TGTGCCAGCAGTGATTGGCGGCAAGAGACCCAGTACTTC. Its translation is CASSDWRQETQYF.

The chain employs TRBV24-1 and TRBJ2-7; 8 bases agree with TRBD2. V was clipped by 3 bases and J by 7 bases; unmatched bases: 13. Germline-derived CDR1 and CDR2 are KGHDR and SFDVKD. The CDR3 extends over 16 amino acids. The CDR3 loop is CATSDSSGTRPWEQYF. In DNA form, the CDR3 reads TGTGCCACCAGTGATAGTTCCGGGACTAGGCCTTGGGAGCAGTACTTC.

The chain uses TRBV7-9 and TRBJ2-3; 16 bases fit TRBD2. The CDR3 is 18 residues long. Germline values: CDR1 SEHNR, CDR2 FQNEAQ (reference sequence). V was pared by 5 bases and J by 0 bases, with 5 bases of the junction left unmatched. CDR3 in DNA: TGTGCCAGCAGCCGGGGGACTAGCGGGAGGGGAAGCACAGATACGCAGTATTTT. Its protein product is CASSRGTSGRGSTDTQYF.

The chain is built from TRBV30 and TRBJ1-4; D not certain. Trimming stripped 0 bases from V and 8 bases from J, with 4 bases between. The CDR3 runs to 11 residues. The germline V gene has CDR1 GTSNPN and CDR2 SVGIG (reference sequence). The CDR3 loop is CAWSVSEKLFF. The CDR3 DNA follows: TGTGCCTGGAGTGTCTCCGAAAAACTGTTTTTT. Full variable domain (missing parts from reference TRBV30 and TRBJ1-4): SQTIHQWPATLVQPVGSPLSLECTVEGTSNPNLYWYRQAAGRGLQLLFYSVGIGQISSEVPQNLSASRPQDRQFILSSKKLLLSDSGFYLCAWSVSEKLFFGSGTQLSVL.

This chain uses TRBV4-3 with TRBJ2-7, with TRBD2 matching 14 bases. Trimming cost V 7 bases and J 5 bases; bases outside gene matches: 10. CDR3 size: 16 residues. The germline gives CDR1 LGHNA, CDR2 YSLEER. The DNA for the CDR3 is TGCGCCAGCACTCAGGGACTAGCGGGAGTAGGGCACGAGCAGTACTTC. It codes for CASTQGLAGVGHEQYF.

The J gene is TRBJ2-7, the V gene TRBV21-1; whether TRBD1, the table's D call, matches the DNA was not checked. TRBV21-1 constitutes a pseudogene. This CDR3 region has 15 residues. Here the CDR3 reads CASSKVRTGIYEQYF. The CDR3 DNA sequence: TGTGCCAGCAGCAAAGTAAGGACAGGGATCTACGAGCAGTACTTC.

The chain is built from TRBV10-3 and TRBJ1-1; 7 nucleotides match TRBD1. V was pared by 5 bases and J by 4 bases, with 4 bases of the junction left unmatched. Germline lookup yields CDR1 ENHRY and CDR2 SYGVKD. This CDR3 is built from 13 residues. CDR3 nucleotides: TGTGCCATCAGTAAGACAGGGTCCACTGAAGCTTTCTTT. Encoded protein: CAISKTGSTEAFF.

The gene calls are TRBV19 and TRBJ2-1; TRBD2 matches at 7 bases. The CDR3 has 17 residues. Germline trimming cut 1 base from V and 3 bases from J; bases unmatched to any gene: 9. Germline V gene lookup returns CDR1 LNHDA and CDR2 SQIVND (reference sequence). The CDR3 DNA follows: TGTGCCAGTAGTATAGGTCCAAGAGCGGGGTTCTACAATGAGCAGTTCTTC. Translating it yields CASSIGPRAGFYNEQFF.

The rearrangement links TRBV21-1 to TRBJ2-5; TRBD2 is taken as the D call from the table, unchecked against the DNA. TRBV21-1 is a pseudogene. CDR3 length equals 17 residues. Written as DNA, the CDR3 is TGTGCCAGCAGCAACGCCTCACGGTATCCTCCACAAGAGACCCAGTACTTC. Translated: CASSNASRYPPQETQYF.

CDR3 residues: CASSQTLAPHTGELFF. The CDR3 DNA reads as TGTGCCAGCAGCCAAACACTAGCGCCACACACCGGGGAGCTGTTTTTT. The rearrangement uses TRBV3-1 (or the pseudogene TRBV3-2) and TRBJ2-2; 7 nucleotides line up with TRBD2. This CDR3 region has 16 residues. CDR1 is LGHDT, CDR2 YNNKEL, per germline (reference sequence). With V trimmed by 2 bases and J by 3 bases, 6 bases remained unmatched.

This chain connects TRBV19 to TRBJ2-1; TRBD2 is a possible D gene (6 bases). The CDR3 is 16 residues long. Germline V gene lookup returns CDR1 LNHDA and CDR2 SQIVND (reference sequence). Trimming stripped 3 bases from V and 0 bases from J, with 12 bases between. The CDR3 is CASSMEGLSSYNEQFF. The CDR3 region has the DNA TGTGCCAGTAGTATGGAGGGTTTGAGCTCCTACAATGAGCAGTTCTTC. Full variable domain (rest looked up from reference TRBV19 and TRBJ2-1): DGGITQSPKYLFRKEGQNVTLSCEQNLNHDAMYWYRQDPGQGLRLIYYSQIVNDFQKGDIAEGYSVSREKKESFPLTVTSAQKNPTAFYLCASSMEGLSSYNEQFFGPGTRLTVL.

The table lists this clone with a count of one. The V gene is TRBV24-1, the J gene TRBJ2-3, with a possible D match to TRBD2 (6 bases). There are 16 residues in the CDR3. V gave up 4 bases and J gave up 3 bases, with 16 bases separating them. Germline assignment: CDR1 KGHDR and CDR2 SFDVKD. The CDR3 DNA reads TGTGCCACCAGTGACCCGTCGTTGGGGGGAACAGATACGCAGTATTTT. Amino acid sequence: CATSDPSLGGTDTQYF.

The CDR3 loop reads CASSPPGNSNQPQHF. CDR3 DNA sequence: TGTGCCAGCAGCCCGCCGGGAAACAGCAATCAGCCCCAGCATTTT. This chain links TRBV7-9 with TRBJ1-5; unclear D gene. Trimming left V 5 bases short and J 1 base short, with 12 bases between. Germline assignment: CDR1 SEHNR and CDR2 FQNEAQ (reference sequence). The CDR3 consists of 15 residues.

The chain links TRBV7-2 to TRBJ2-1, with a tentative D call TRBD2 (6 bases). Germline assignment: CDR1 SGHTA and CDR2 FQGNSA. This CDR3 spans 15 amino acids. The ends were cut back, 1 base at V and 5 bases at J, with 12 bases in the middle. The CDR3 bases are TGTGCCAGCAGCTTAGTGGCGGCGGGAAACAATGAGCAGTTCTTC. Translating gives CASSLVAAGNNEQFF.